This TCR beta chain was documented in a study of blood T cell repertoires in COVID-19. Study-wide context: Italy, Spain and the United States were the sources of the convalescent and acute COVID-19 samples. From T cells, B-cell-depleted T cells, or PBMCs came the material, which was cDNA or gDNA.

Trimming removed 2 bases from V and 6 bases from J, with 4 bases in between. Germline V gene sequence: CDR1 LGHDT, CDR2 YNNKEL (reference sequence). The CDR3 length is 12 residues. As handled by the study authors: It was from reference gene primer amplification that nucleated cell counts were estimated. Data came from immunoSEQ multiplex PCR; TCRdb stores just in-frame clones and leaves some out. Clone size and V and J calls were adopted from that table, with D and trimming inferred from the DNA. The table lists about 160,000 clones, 84% of them singletons. This chain links TRBV3-1 (or the pseudogene TRBV3-2) with TRBJ2-2; D not resolved. The sequenced sample consisted of peripheral blood. This TCR was sampled from an elderly woman with acute or convalescent COVID-19. CDR3 DNA sequence: TGTGCCAGCAGCCAAATATCCGGGGAGCTGTTTTTT. It specifies CASSQISGELFF.